This record covers a single T cell receptor (beta chain). Its antigen is still unknown. Generated by immunoSEQ multiplex PCR, the TCRdb table keeps only in-frame clones and is missing some. The table lists 2 million to 2.5 million clones, 80% to 95% of them singletons. The record originates from a study of shared clonotypes between healthy human individuals. The wider study: Donors, aged 18 to 49, were two women and three men. Used for every donor were three CD4 naive, three CD4 memory, two CD8 naive and one CD8 memory plate.

The study's findings and limits: The study generally estimated greater richness for naive than memory subsets.

V was clipped by 5 bases and J by 0 bases; unmatched bases: 5. The germline gives CDR1 ENHRY, CDR2 SYGVKD. This CDR3 region has 17 residues. It was into CD45RA+ naive and CD45RA-negative memory subsets that the CD4+ cells were split. This rearrangement joins TRBV10-3 to TRBJ2-1, with 12 bases matching TRBD2. The sequence was obtained from a man between 18 and 35 years old in good health. Some clones in this sample may be carry-over from other donors' samples. Material: naive CD4+ T cells from PBMCs. As to subset: CD45RA+ positively selected. CDR3 sequence reads: CAISFLAGGSSYNEQFF. In DNA form, the CDR3 reads TGTGCCATCAGTTTCCTAGCGGGAGGGAGCTCCTACAATGAGCAGTTCTTC.